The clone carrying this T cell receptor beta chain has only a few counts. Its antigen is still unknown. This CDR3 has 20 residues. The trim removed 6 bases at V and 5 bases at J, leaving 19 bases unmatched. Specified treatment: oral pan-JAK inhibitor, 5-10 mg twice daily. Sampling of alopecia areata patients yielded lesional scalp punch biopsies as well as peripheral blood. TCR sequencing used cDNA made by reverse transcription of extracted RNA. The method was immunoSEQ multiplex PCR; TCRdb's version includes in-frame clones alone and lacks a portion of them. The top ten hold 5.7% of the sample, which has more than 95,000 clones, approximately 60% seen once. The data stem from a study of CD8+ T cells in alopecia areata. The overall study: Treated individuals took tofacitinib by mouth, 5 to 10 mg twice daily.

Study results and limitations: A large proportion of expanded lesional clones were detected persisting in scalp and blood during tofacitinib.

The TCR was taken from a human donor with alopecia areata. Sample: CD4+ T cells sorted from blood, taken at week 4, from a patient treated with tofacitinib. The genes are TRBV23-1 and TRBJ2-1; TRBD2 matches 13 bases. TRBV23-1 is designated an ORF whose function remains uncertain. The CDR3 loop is CASSHPTGGLAGVTDNEQFF. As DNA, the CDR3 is TGCGCCAGCAGCCACCCCACTGGTGGACTAGCGGGAGTGACCGACAATGAGCAGTTCTTC.